Listed below are T cell receptor beta chains from one sample, sequenced in a study of spatial heterogeneity in lung cancer. TCRdb reprocessed the 5' RACE reads with MiXCR, giving one entry per CDR3 protein. The data contain fewer than 100,000 distinct CDR3 sequences, roughly a fifth of them singletons. Sequencing was performed on PBMCs, taken at follow-up. These receptors all stem from a male donor with early-stage non-small cell lung cancer. Both conserved end residues are part of each CDR3. A D gene is named only where the DNA matches it firmly.

>NA|14|TRBV7-9|TRBJ2-5
CASSLESGMETQYF
>NA|15|TRBV20-1|TRBJ1-3
CSARDLAGSGNTIYF
>TRBD2|20|TRBV11-2|TRBJ2-1
CASSPWGGTSGGRSYNEQFF
>TRBD2|15|TRBV7-2|TRBJ2-3
CASSPIGRGTDTQYF
>NA|17|TRBV19|TRBJ1-5
CASSISSSRVSNQPQHF
>NA|15|TRBV18|TRBJ1-5
CASSPLGQPNQPQHF
>TRBD2|16|TRBV19|TRBJ2-2
CASIRGAGVSTGELFF
>NA|15|TRBV23-1|TRBJ2-5
CASSQSTGDQETQYF
>TRBD2|15|TRBV24-1|TRBJ2-7
CATSESLAALTEQYF
>TRBD2|14|TRBV24-1|TRBJ2-1
CATSEGGGSNEQFF
>NA|15|TRBV20-1|TRBJ2-1
CSARRGNSQYNEQFF
>NA|13|TRBV18|TRBJ1-1
CASSPSQSREAFF
>NA|12|TRBV10-1|TRBJ1-6
CASGDGNSPLHF